The sequence of this T cell receptor (beta chain) was determined in a study of blood T cell repertoires in COVID-19. Study-wide background: Researchers got acute and convalescent COVID-19 samples from the United States, Italy and Spain. In each case, the material was cDNA or gDNA derived from T cells, B-cell-depleted T cells, or PBMCs.

Per the original data handling: From reference gene primer amplification, estimates of nucleated cell counts were derived. Some clones are missing from TCRdb's copy, which holds only in-frame ones; the method was immunoSEQ multiplex PCR. For V, J and clone size, that table is used; D and trimming come from the DNA. The sample lists about 53,000 clones, approximately 90% occurring once. This clone was seen a single time. The V gene's germline CDR1 is SGHKS and CDR2 YYEKEE (reference sequence). V was trimmed by 0 bases and J by 4 bases, leaving 17 bases between them. CDR3 length equals 17 residues. The gene calls are TRBV5-5 and TRBJ1-3; a weak D match, TRBD1 (6 bases). This TCR was recovered from a man older than 75 with acute or convalescent COVID-19. The material sequenced was peripheral blood. For the CDR3, the DNA is TGTGCCAGCAGCTTGGACAGCGGGGGCGCGGGAGGAAACACCATATATTTT. Translation gives CASSLDSGGAGGNTIYF.